A single sample is the source of the 26 T cell receptor beta chains below, sequenced in a study of PD-1 blockade in classical Hodgkin lymphoma. All trial patients relapsed after autologous stem cell transplantation. Measured with immunoSEQ multiplex PCR; TCRdb has only the in-frame clones, and not every one. The data contain over 45,000 clones, roughly 73% of them singletons. The sequencing here drew on peripheral blood mononuclear cells (PBMCs), taken before the second cycle of nivolumab. The receptors originated from a human donor with classical Hodgkin lymphoma.

This clone has just a few counts. The V gene is TRBV7-3, the J gene TRBJ2-7; 9 nucleotides line up with TRBD2. Germline V CDR1 and CDR2: SGHTA, FQGTGA. V dropped 5 bases and J dropped 2; count of bases not matched to a gene: 7. This CDR3 contains 15 residues. The CDR3 sequence is CASSVSSGITYEQYF. CDR3 in DNA: TGTGCCAGCAGCGTCTCTAGCGGGATCACCTACGAGCAGTACTTC.

This clone was seen a single time. The chain employs TRBV6-1 and TRBJ1-5; no clear D. Germline CDR1 MNHNS, CDR2 SASEGT. The CDR3 contains 12 residues. Trimming shortened V by 1 base and J by 5 bases, and 3 bases separated the two germline ends. CDR3 DNA: TGTGCCAGCAGTGAAGATTATCAGCCCCAGCATTTT. This gives the protein CASSEDYQPQHF.

The rearrangement joins TRBV6-5 to TRBJ1-5, with D hard to call. CDR3 size: 14 residues. The germline V gene encodes CDR1 MNHEY and CDR2 SVGAGI. V was pared by 0 bases and J by 4 bases, with 7 bases between. DNA for the CDR3: TGTGCCAGCAGTTACTCGAATAGTAATCAGCCCCAGCATTTT. Its protein is CASSYSNSNQPQHF.

The chain employs TRBV28 and TRBJ1-1; D might be TRBD1 (5 bases). Germline CDR1 and CDR2: MDHEN and SYDVKM. The CDR3 runs to 13 residues. The V gene lost 6 bases and the J gene lost 1 base, with 9 bases spanning the gap. The CDR3 sequence is CASRRQPNTEAFF. DNA for the CDR3: TGTGCCAGCAGGCGACAGCCGAACACTGAAGCTTTCTTT.

Within the sample, this clone is medium-sized. The rearrangement joins TRBV6-5 to TRBJ1-2; D unresolved. Per the germline V gene, CDR1 is MNHEY and CDR2 is SVGAGI. This CDR3 has 12 amino acids. Trimming left V 10 bases short and J 4 bases short, with 13 bases between. CDR3 sequence (DNA): TGTGCCACCACCCCGGGGTCCTATGGCTACACCTTC. Its translation is CATTPGSYGYTF.

To note about this clone: The identical CDR3 is also encoded by other nucleotide sequences in the sample. The V gene is TRBV7-2, the J gene TRBJ2-7; D is possibly TRBD2 (6 bases). Germline V gene lookup returns CDR1 SGHTA and CDR2 FQGNSA. V was trimmed by 1 base and J by 0 bases, leaving 13 bases between them. The CDR3 spans 16 residues. CDR3 region: CASSLVGGTSSYEQYF. The CDR3 nucleotides read TGTGCCAGCAGCTTAGTAGGCGGGACGAGCTCCTACGAGCAGTACTTC.

This clone was counted between two and nine times. The chain links TRBV18 to TRBJ1-4; D gene ambiguous. Germline V CDR1 and CDR2: KGHSH, LQKENI. Deletions cut 2 bases from V and 7 bases from J, with 8 bases between. The CDR3 is 13 amino acids. CDR3 in amino acids: CASSPGQTEKLFF. CDR3 DNA sequence: TGTGCCAGCTCACCAGGGCAGACTGAAAAACTGTTTTTT.

V usage is TRBV18 and J usage is TRBJ1-5; D is unresolved. The V gene lost 2 bases and the J gene lost 0 bases, with 11 bases spanning the gap. Germline V gene lookup returns CDR1 KGHSH and CDR2 LQKENI. The CDR3 totals 16 residues. CDR3 amino acids: CASSPLPGISNQPQHF. The CDR3 nucleotides are TGTGCCAGCTCACCATTACCAGGAATTAGCAATCAGCCCCAGCATTTT.

The chain joins TRBV27 to TRBJ2-1; D remains unclear. The CDR3 covers 13 residues. Trimming left V 7 bases short and J 9 bases short, with 16 bases between. Germline CDR1 MNHEY, CDR2 SMNVEV (reference sequence). DNA of the CDR3: TGTGCCAGCATCCCCACGGGCGGTAGTGAGCAGTTCTTC. Protein product: CASIPTGGSEQFF.

The chain joins TRBV27 to TRBJ2-7, with TRBD1 identical over 10 bases. Germline V gene data show CDR1 as MNHEY and CDR2 as SMNVEV (reference sequence). The length of the CDR3 is 14 residues. Losses at the gene ends were 3 bases for V and 5 bases for J; bases not matched to a gene: 4. The CDR3 is CASSLGTGAHEQYF. The CDR3, as DNA: TGTGCCAGCAGTTTGGGGACAGGGGCCCACGAGCAGTACTTC.

The V call is TRBV25-1, the J call TRBJ2-4, with TRBD2 as a possible D gene (6 bases). The germline CDR1 and CDR2 sequences are MGHDK and SYGVNS. V lost 2 bases, J lost 6 bases, and 11 bases lay in between. This CDR3 region has 14 residues. CDR3 loop: CASSEERRGNIQYF. DNA for the CDR3: TGTGCCAGCAGTGAAGAGCGGAGGGGAAACATTCAGTACTTC.

This clone is judged medium-sized. V and J are TRBV19 and TRBJ2-1; no reliable D call. Trimming pared 5 bases from V and 6 bases from J, leaving 14 bases between. The CDR3 is made up of 14 amino acids. The V gene's germline CDR1 is LNHDA and CDR2 SQIVND (reference sequence). The DNA for the CDR3 is TGTGCCAGTAGTTCACCTCTAGGATTCAATGAGCAGTTCTTC. It codes for CASSSPLGFNEQFF.

This rearrangement joins TRBV6-5 to TRBJ1-1; 9 bases match TRBD1. The CDR3 is made up of 15 amino acids. J was trimmed by 4 bases and V by 6 bases; bases with no gene match: 9. Germline values: CDR1 MNHEY, CDR2 SVGAGI. CDR3 loop: CASSPTPTGGTEAFF. DNA for the CDR3: TGTGCCAGCAGCCCTACCCCGACAGGGGGCACTGAAGCTTTCTTT.

With respect to this clone: This may be a read error, as it is one base from a much larger clone. This sequence joins TRBV6-6 and TRBJ1-1, with TRBD1 as a possible D gene (5 bases). This CDR3 is built from 13 residues. With 6 bases removed from V and 1 base from J, the gap between germline ends came to 9 bases. Germline CDR1 and CDR2: MNHNY and SVGAGI (reference sequence). As DNA, the CDR3 is TGTGCCAGCAGCCCCACAGGGAACACTGAAGCTTTCTTT. This gives the protein CASSPTGNTEAFF.

The rearrangement links TRBV6-5 to TRBJ2-7; the D gene could be TRBD1 or TRBD2 (5 bases each). This CDR3 spans 14 amino acids. The V end was cut by 6 bases, the J end by 1 base, with 13 bases between. From germline, CDR1 is MNHEY and CDR2 SVGAGI. The CDR3, as DNA: TGTGCCAGCAGGGGACGGCTTGGATCCTACGAGCAGTACTTC. Its protein product is CASRGRLGSYEQYF.

V gene TRBV4-3 combines with J gene TRBJ1-4; unclear D gene. CDR1 and CDR2 from the germline V gene are LGHNA and YSLEER. The germline V and J ends were trimmed by 4 bases and 5 bases, with 14 bases remaining between them. The CDR3 loop spans 15 amino acids. CDR3 region: CASSRINLVNEKLFF. As DNA, the CDR3 is TGCGCCAGCAGCCGGATCAACCTCGTGAATGAAAAACTGTTTTTT.

This clone was seen a single time. The V gene is TRBV2, the J gene TRBJ2-5, with 7 nucleotides matching TRBD2. CDR1 SNHLY and CDR2 FYNNEI come from the germline V gene. The trim removed 4 bases at V and 5 bases at J, leaving 13 bases unmatched. The CDR3 extends over 16 amino acids. The CDR3 bases are TGTGCCAGCAGTGGGAAGGCGGCTAGGGGAGGGGAGACCCAGTACTTC. Its protein is CASSGKAARGGETQYF. The full variable domain, completed using reference TRBV2 and TRBJ2-5, is EPEVTQTPSHQVTQMGQEVILRCVPISNHLYFYWYRQILGQKVEFLVSFYNNEISEKSEIFDDQFSVERPDGSNFTLKIRSTKLEDSAMYFCASSGKAARGGETQYFGPGTRLLVL.

The genes are TRBV19 and TRBJ2-7; 10 bases align to TRBD2. The germline CDR1 and CDR2 sequences are LNHDA and SQIVND (reference sequence). The CDR3 has 13 residues. With 8 bases clipped from V and 6 bases from J, the junction kept 7 bases outside the gene matches. As DNA, the CDR3 is TGTGCCAGTCGGGGACTAGCGTTCTCCGAGCAGTACTTC. This translates into CASRGLAFSEQYF. The whole variable domain, remainder taken from reference TRBV19 and TRBJ2-7, is DGGITQSPKYLFRKEGQNVTLSCEQNLNHDAMYWYRQDPGQGLRLIYYSQIVNDFQKGDIAEGYSVSREKKESFPLTVTSAQKNPTAFYLCASRGLAFSEQYFGPGTRLTVT.

The rearrangement joins TRBV6-6 to TRBJ2-7, with 8 bases identical to TRBD1. Germline V gene lookup returns CDR1 MNHNY and CDR2 SVGAGI (reference sequence). CDR3 size: 14 residues. V lost 3 bases to trimming and J lost 6 bases; unmatched junction nucleotides: 7. As DNA, the CDR3 is TGTGCCAGCAGTTATTTTCCAGGGGGCGCCGAGCAGTACTTC. This encodes CASSYFPGGAEQYF.

This clone showed up just once. The chain uses TRBV10-3 and TRBJ2-3; TRBD2 matches at 9 bases. In germline, CDR1 is ENHRY, CDR2 SYGVKD. The CDR3 contains 16 residues. The trim removed 3 bases at V and 3 bases at J, leaving 7 bases unmatched. The CDR3 DNA reads as TGTGCCATCAGTGATCGAGTAGCGGGAGAGACAGATACGCAGTATTTT. Residues: CAISDRVAGETDTQYF.

The CDR3 loop is CASSLPGQGAREKLFF. CDR3 in DNA: TGTGCCAGCAGTTTACCGGGACAGGGGGCTCGGGAAAAACTGTTTTTT. This sequence joins TRBV6-6 and TRBJ1-4; TRBD1 agrees at 12 bases. Germline lookup yields CDR1 MNHNY and CDR2 SVGAGI (reference sequence). V lost 4 bases, J lost 8 bases, and 8 bases stayed unmatched. The CDR3 contains 16 residues.

Concerning this clone: Other DNA sequences within the sample encode an identical CDR3. The chain uses TRBV18 and TRBJ2-7; the D gene is possibly TRBD2 (6 bases). This CDR3 comprises 14 residues. Trimming left V 6 bases short and J 3 bases short, with 15 bases between. The germline CDR1 and CDR2 sequences are KGHSH and LQKENI. In DNA, the CDR3 is TGTGCCAGCTCCCCCGGGACGGGAGACTACGAGCAGTACTTC. This gives the protein CASSPGTGDYEQYF.

This clone occurred once. The sample holds other DNA sequences that translate to the same CDR3. V gene TRBV7-2 combines with J gene TRBJ2-7, with 8 bases fitting TRBD2. The germline gives CDR1 SGHTA, CDR2 FQGNSA. V lost 1 base to trimming and J lost 4 bases; unmatched junction nucleotides: 3. This CDR3 contains 14 residues. This CDR3 is CASSLVGGDYEQYF. In DNA form, the CDR3 reads TGTGCCAGCAGCTTAGTCGGGGGGGATTACGAGCAGTACTTC.

The chain couples TRBV7-9 to TRBJ2-3; no firm D call. Trimming cost V 4 bases and J 5 bases, with 13 bases left between them. CDR1 is SEHNR, CDR2 FQNEAQ, per germline (reference sequence). The CDR3 is 14 residues long. The CDR3 loop is CASSSGMVGDTQYF. CDR3 coding DNA: TGTGCCAGCAGCTCAGGCATGGTGGGAGATACGCAGTATTTT.

This clone occurred many times. This chain uses TRBV11-2 with TRBJ1-2; perhaps TRBD1 as D (6 bases). This CDR3 spans 15 amino acids. Looked up from germline, CDR1 is SGHAT and CDR2 is FQNNGV. The V end lost 3 bases, the J end lost 1 base, and 12 bases lay between the germline ends. The chain's CDR3 is CASSLKTGFNYGYTF. Written as DNA, the CDR3 is TGTGCCAGCAGCTTGAAGACAGGATTTAACTATGGCTACACCTTC. The variable domain in full, completed from reference TRBV11-2 and TRBJ1-2, reads EAGVAQSPRYKIIEKRQSVAFWCNPISGHATLYWYQQILGQGPKLLIQFQNNGVVDDSQLPKDRFSAERLKGVDSTLKIQPAKLEDSAVYLCASSLKTGFNYGYTFGSGTRLTVV.

This clone was counted a few times. J is TRBJ2-3 and V is TRBV7-2; 8 bases match TRBD1. The CDR3 runs 15 residues. The trim removed 4 bases at V and 4 bases at J, leaving 7 bases unmatched. Germline assignment: CDR1 SGHTA and CDR2 FQGNSA. The CDR3 nucleotides read TGTGCCAGCAGCTCTCAGGGGGCGGACGCAGATACGCAGTATTTT. This codes for CASSSQGADADTQYF.